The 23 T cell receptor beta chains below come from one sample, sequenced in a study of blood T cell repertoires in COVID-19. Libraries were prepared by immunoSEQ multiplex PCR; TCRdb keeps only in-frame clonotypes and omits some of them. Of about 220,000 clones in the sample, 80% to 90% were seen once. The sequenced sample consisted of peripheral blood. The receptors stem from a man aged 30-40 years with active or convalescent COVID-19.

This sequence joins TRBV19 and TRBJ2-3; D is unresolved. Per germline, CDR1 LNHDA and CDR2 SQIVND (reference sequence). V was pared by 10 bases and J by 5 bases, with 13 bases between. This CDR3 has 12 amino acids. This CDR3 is CATRQVGDTQYF. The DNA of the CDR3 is TGTGCCACCAGGCAGGTTGGAGATACGCAGTATTTT.

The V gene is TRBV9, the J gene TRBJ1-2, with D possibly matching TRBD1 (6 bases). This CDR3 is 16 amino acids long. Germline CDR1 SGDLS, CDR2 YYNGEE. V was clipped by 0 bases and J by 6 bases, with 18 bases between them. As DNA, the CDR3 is TGTGCCAGCAGCGTAGCTCAGGCAGGGGCGGTGCATGGCTACACCTTC. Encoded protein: CASSVAQAGAVHGYTF.

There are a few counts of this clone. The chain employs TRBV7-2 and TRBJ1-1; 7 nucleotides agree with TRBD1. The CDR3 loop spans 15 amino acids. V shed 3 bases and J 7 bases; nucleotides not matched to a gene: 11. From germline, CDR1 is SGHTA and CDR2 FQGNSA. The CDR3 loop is CASSFIQGMGGEAFF. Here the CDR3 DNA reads TGTGCCAGCAGCTTTATACAGGGGATGGGAGGTGAAGCTTTCTTT.

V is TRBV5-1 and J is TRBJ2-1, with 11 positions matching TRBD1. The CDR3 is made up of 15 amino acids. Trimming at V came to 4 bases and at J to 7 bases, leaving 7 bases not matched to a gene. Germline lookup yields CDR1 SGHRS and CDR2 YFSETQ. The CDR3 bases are TGCGCCAGCAGCCCGCCGGACAGGGGGCGAAATGAGCAGTTCTTC. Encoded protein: CASSPPDRGRNEQFF. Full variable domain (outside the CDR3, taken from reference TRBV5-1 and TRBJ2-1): KAGVTQTPRYLIKTRGQQVTLSCSPISGHRSVSWYQQTPGQGLQFLFEYFSETQRNKGNFPGRFSGRQFSNSRSEMNVSTLELGDSALYLCASSPPDRGRNEQFFGPGTRLTVL.

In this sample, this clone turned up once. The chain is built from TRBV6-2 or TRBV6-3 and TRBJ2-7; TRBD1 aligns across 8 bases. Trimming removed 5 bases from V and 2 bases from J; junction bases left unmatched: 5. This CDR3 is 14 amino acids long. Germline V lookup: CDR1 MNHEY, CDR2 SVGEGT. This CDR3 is CASSDRTGTYEQYF. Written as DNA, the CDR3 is TGTGCCAGCAGTGACCGGACAGGGACCTACGAGCAGTACTTC.

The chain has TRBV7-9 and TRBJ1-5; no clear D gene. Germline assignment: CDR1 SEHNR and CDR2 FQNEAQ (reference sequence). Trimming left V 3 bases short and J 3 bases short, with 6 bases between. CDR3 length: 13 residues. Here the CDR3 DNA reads TGTGCCAGCAGCTTCCAGAACAATCAGCCCCAGCATTTT. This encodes CASSFQNNQPQHF.

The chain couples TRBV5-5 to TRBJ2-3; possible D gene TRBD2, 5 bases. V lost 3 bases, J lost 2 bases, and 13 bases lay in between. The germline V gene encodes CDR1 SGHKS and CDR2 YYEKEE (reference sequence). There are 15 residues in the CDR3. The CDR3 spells CASSSRTYLTDTQYF. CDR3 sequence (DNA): TGTGCCAGCAGCTCCCGGACTTACCTCACAGATACGCAGTATTTT. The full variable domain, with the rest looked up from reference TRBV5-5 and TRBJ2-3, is DAGVTQSPTHLIKTRGQQVTLRCSPISGHKSVSWYQQVLGQGPQFIFQYYEKEERGRGNFPDRFSARQFPNYSSELNVNALLLGDSALYLCASSSRTYLTDTQYFGPGTRLTVL.

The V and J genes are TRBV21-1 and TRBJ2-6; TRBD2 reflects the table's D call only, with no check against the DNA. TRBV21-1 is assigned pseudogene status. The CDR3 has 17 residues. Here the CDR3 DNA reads TGTGCCAGCAGCAAACTCGCTGTCTACTCTGGGGCCAACGTCCTGACTTTC. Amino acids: CASSKLAVYSGANVLTF.

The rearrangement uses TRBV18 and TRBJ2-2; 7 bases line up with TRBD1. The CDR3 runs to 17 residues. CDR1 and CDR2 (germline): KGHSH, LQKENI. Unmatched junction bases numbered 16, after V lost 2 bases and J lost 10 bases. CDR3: CASSPRMSTGENLELFF. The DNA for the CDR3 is TGTGCCAGCTCACCAAGGATGAGTACAGGGGAAAATTTGGAGCTGTTTTTT.

The CDR3 DNA follows: TGTGCCACCAGCAGCAGGGGTGCTAATGAAAAACTGTTTTTT. Encoded protein: CATSSRGANEKLFF. The V and J genes are TRBV15 and TRBJ1-4, with D perhaps matching TRBD1 (6 bases). Between the trimmed V and J ends, which lost 3 bases and 3 bases, there was a span of 8 bases. Germline V CDR1 and CDR2: LNHNV, YYDKDF (reference sequence). The CDR3 has 14 residues.

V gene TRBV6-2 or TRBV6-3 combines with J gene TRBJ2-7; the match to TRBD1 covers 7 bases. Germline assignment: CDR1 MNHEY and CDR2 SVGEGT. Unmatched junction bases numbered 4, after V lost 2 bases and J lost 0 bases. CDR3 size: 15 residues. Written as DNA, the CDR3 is TGTGCCAGCAGTTACGACAGGGTAAGCTCCTACGAGCAGTACTTC. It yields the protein CASSYDRVSSYEQYF.

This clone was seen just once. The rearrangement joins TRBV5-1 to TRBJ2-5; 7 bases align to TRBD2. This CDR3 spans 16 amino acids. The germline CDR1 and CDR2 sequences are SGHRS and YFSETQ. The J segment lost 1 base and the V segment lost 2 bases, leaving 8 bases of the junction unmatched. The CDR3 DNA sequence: TGCGCCAGCAGCTTTGGGCCTAGCGGTTTCCAAGAGACCCAGTACTTC. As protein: CASSFGPSGFQETQYF. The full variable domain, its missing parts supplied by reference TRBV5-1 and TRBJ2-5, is KAGVTQTPRYLIKTRGQQVTLSCSPISGHRSVSWYQQTPGQGLQFLFEYFSETQRNKGNFPGRFSGRQFSNSRSEMNVSTLELGDSALYLCASSFGPSGFQETQYFGPGTRLLVL.

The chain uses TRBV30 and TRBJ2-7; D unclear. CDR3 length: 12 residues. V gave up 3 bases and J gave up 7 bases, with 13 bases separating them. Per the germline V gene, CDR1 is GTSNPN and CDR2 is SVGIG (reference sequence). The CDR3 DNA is TGTGCCTGGAGCCCCAAACGGCGGGAGCAGTACTTC. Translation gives CAWSPKRREQYF.

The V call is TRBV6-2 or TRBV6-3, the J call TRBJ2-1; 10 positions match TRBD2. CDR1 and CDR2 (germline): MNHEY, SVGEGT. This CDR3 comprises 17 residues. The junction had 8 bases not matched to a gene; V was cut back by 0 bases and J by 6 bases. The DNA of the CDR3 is TGTGCCAGCAGTTACTCATTCACTAGCGGGGCTGCCAATGAGCAGTTCTTC. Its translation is CASSYSFTSGAANEQFF.

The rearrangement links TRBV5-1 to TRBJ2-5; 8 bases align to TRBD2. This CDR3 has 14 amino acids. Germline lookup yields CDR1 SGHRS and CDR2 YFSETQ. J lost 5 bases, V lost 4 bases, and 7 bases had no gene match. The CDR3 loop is CASSEAGDGETQYF. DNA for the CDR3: TGCGCCAGCAGCGAAGCGGGAGATGGTGAGACCCAGTACTTC. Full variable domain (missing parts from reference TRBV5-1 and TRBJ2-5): KAGVTQTPRYLIKTRGQQVTLSCSPISGHRSVSWYQQTPGQGLQFLFEYFSETQRNKGNFPGRFSGRQFSNSRSEMNVSTLELGDSALYLCASSEAGDGETQYFGPGTRLLVL.

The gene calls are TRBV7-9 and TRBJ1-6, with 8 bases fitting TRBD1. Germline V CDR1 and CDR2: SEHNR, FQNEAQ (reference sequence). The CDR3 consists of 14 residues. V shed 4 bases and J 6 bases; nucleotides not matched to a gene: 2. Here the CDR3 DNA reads TGTGCCAGCAGCTCGGACAGGGCTAATTCACCCCTCCACTTT. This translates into CASSSDRANSPLHF.

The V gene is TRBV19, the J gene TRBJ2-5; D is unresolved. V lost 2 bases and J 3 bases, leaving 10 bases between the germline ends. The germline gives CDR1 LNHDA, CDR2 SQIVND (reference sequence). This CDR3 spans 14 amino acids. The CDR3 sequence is CASSILGGEETQYF. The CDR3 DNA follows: TGTGCCAGTAGTATATTAGGCGGTGAAGAGACCCAGTACTTC.

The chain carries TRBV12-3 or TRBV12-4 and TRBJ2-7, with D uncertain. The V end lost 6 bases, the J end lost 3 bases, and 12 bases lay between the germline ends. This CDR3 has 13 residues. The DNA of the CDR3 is TGTGCCAGCAGCATTTCTAAGAGCTACGAGCAGTACTTC. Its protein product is CASSISKSYEQYF.

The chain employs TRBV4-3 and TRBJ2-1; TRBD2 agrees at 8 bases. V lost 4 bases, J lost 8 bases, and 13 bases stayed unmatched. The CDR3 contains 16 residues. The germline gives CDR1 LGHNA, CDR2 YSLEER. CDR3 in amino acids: CASSPAGLAGRDEQFF. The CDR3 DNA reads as TGCGCCAGCAGCCCGGCAGGACTAGCCGGACGCGATGAGCAGTTCTTC.

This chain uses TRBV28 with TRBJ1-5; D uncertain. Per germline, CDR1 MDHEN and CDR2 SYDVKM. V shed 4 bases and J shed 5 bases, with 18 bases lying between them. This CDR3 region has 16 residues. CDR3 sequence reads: CASSSSLGRGYQPQHF. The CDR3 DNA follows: TGTGCCAGCAGTTCCTCCCTGGGCCGAGGGTATCAGCCCCAGCATTTT. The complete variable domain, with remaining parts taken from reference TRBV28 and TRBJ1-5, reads DVKVTQSSRYLVKRTGEKVFLECVQDMDHENMFWYRQDPGLGLRLIYFSYDVKMKEKGDIPEGYSVSREKKERFSLILESASTNQTSMYLCASSSSLGRGYQPQHFGDGTRLSIL.

CDR3 coding DNA: TGCGCCAGCAGCCCCTTAGGGGGTGGGGAGACCCAGTACTTC. Protein product: CASSPLGGGETQYF. V and J are TRBV4-3 and TRBJ2-5; D perhaps matches TRBD1 (6 bases). The germline V gene has CDR1 LGHNA and CDR2 YSLEER. The CDR3 consists of 14 residues. Trimming pared 4 bases from V and 5 bases from J, leaving 14 bases between.

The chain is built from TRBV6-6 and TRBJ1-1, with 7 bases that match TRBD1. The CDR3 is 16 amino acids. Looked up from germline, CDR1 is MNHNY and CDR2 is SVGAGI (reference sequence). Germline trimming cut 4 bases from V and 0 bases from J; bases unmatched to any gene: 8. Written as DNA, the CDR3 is TGTGCCAGCAGTTCCGGGGGACAGATTATGAACACTGAAGCTTTCTTT. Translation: CASSSGGQIMNTEAFF.

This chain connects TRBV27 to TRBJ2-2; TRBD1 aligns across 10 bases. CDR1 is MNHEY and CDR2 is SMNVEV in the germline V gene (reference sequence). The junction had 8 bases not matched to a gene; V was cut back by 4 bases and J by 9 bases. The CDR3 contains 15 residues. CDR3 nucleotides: TGTGCCAGCAGTTCCGAGACAGGGGGCAACAGGGAGCTGTTTTTT. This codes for CASSSETGGNRELFF.